This is a list of T cell receptor beta chains from one sample in a study of cytotoxic CD8 clonotypes in ibrutinib-treated CLL. Assay used: immunoSEQ multiplex PCR; TCRdb lists only in-frame clones, some missing. The profile shows nearly 100,000 clones, around four fifths of them singletons. Sequencing was performed on PBMCs, taken after 12 months of ibrutinib treatment. These receptors were obtained from a human donor with chronic lymphocytic leukemia. The CDR3 runs from the conserved cysteine through the conserved F or W. Each record gives: V gene, clone size, D gene, J gene, CDR3 protein, CDR3 DNA. The D gene is left open where the match is weak. The size entry is marked missing in some rows and otherwise reads once, few, many or a size class.

V: TRBV10-3; size: -; D: -; J: TRBJ1-3; CDR3: CAISEPLHSGNTIYF; DNA: TGTGCCATCAGTGAGCCTCTACACTCTGGAAACACCATATATTTT
V: TRBV5-6; size: -; D: -; J: TRBJ2-1; CDR3: CASSLYNEQFF; DNA: TGTGCCAGCAGCTTGTACAATGAGCAGTTCTTC
V: TRBV19; size: -; D: TRBD1; J: TRBJ1-5; CDR3: CASSPRTGSAENQPQHF; DNA: TGTGCCAGTAGTCCAAGGACAGGGAGCGCCGAGAATCAGCCCCAGCATTTT
V: TRBV6-1; size: -; D: -; J: TRBJ2-1; CDR3: CASSTKGQIYNEQFF; DNA: TGTGCCAGCAGTACAAAAGGACAGATATACAATGAGCAGTTCTTC
V: TRBV27; size: -; D: -; J: TRBJ2-2; CDR3: CASSFSLGLGTGELFF; DNA: TGTGCCAGCAGTTTCTCGTTGGGACTGGGGACCGGGGAGCTGTTTTTT
V: TRBV4-3; size: -; D: -; J: TRBJ2-3; CDR3: CASSQDEGDTQYF; DNA: TGCGCCAGCAGCCAAGACGAAGGAGATACGCAGTATTTT
V: TRBV28; size: -; D: -; J: TRBJ2-7; CDR3: CASIGPGAGADYEQYF; DNA: TGTGCCAGCATTGGCCCTGGTGCGGGGGCCGACTACGAGCAGTACTTC
V: TRBV6-1; size: -; D: TRBD1; J: TRBJ1-1; CDR3: CASSALGQGSTEAFF; DNA: TGTGCCAGCAGTGCTTTGGGACAGGGAAGTACTGAAGCTTTCTTT
V: TRBV20-1; size: -; D: -; J: TRBJ2-7; CDR3: CSAPDGYEQYF; DNA: TGCAGTGCTCCCGACGGTTACGAGCAGTACTTC
V: TRBV4-1; size: few; D: TRBD1; J: TRBJ1-6; CDR3: CATGQDNSPLHF; DNA: TGCGCCACCGGACAGGATAATTCACCCCTCCACTTT
V: TRBV21-1; size: -; D: -; J: TRBJ1-3; CDR3: CASSKGGDRRDYTGNTIYF; DNA: TGTGCCAGCAGCAAAGGAGGAGACCGGCGGGACTATACTGGAAACACCATATATTTT
V: TRBV5-5; size: few; D: -; J: TRBJ1-1; CDR3: CASSLVQEAFF; DNA: TGTGCCAGCAGCTTGGTGCAGGAAGCTTTCTTT
V: TRBV11-2; size: -; D: -; J: TRBJ1-1; CDR3: CASSALLNTEAFF; DNA: TGTGCCAGCAGCGCACTTTTGAACACTGAAGCTTTCTTT
V: TRBV7-6; size: few; D: TRBD1; J: TRBJ2-1; CDR3: CASSYEDRVSNEQFF; DNA: TGTGCCAGCAGCTACGAGGACAGGGTATCAAATGAGCAGTTCTTC
V: TRBV6-6; size: -; D: TRBD1; J: TRBJ1-1; CDR3: CASSRGQGQPSAFF; DNA: TGTGCCAGCAGCCGCGGACAGGGCCAACCATCAGCTTTCTTT
V: TRBV30; size: -; D: TRBD2; J: TRBJ2-5; CDR3: CAWSVAGGETQYF; DNA: TGTGCCTGGAGTGTCGCGGGGGGGGAGACCCAGTACTTC
V: TRBV18; size: -; D: TRBD1; J: TRBJ2-6; CDR3: CASSPGTGNSGANVLTF; DNA: TGTGCCAGCTCACCCGGGACAGGGAACTCTGGGGCCAACGTCCTGACTTTC
V: TRBV6-1; size: -; D: -; J: TRBJ2-7; CDR3: CASSEVWPTSYEQYF; DNA: TGTGCCAGCAGTGAAGTCTGGCCCACTTCCTACGAGCAGTACTTC
V: TRBV7-8; size: -; D: -; J: TRBJ2-7; CDR3: CASSLASQGPSYEQYF; DNA: TGTGCCAGCAGCTTAGCTTCACAGGGACCATCCTACGAGCAGTACTTC
V: TRBV28; size: -; D: -; J: TRBJ2-2; CDR3: CASTPQRANTGELFF; DNA: TGTGCCAGCACCCCACAACGCGCGAACACCGGGGAGCTGTTTTTT
V: TRBV11-1; size: -; D: TRBD2; J: TRBJ2-1; CDR3: CASSSRGASSYNEQFF; DNA: TGTGCCAGCAGCTCGCGGGGGGCCAGCTCCTACAATGAGCAGTTCTTC
V: TRBV7-2; size: -; D: TRBD1; J: TRBJ2-7; CDR3: CASSLSQGAGEQYF; DNA: TGTGCCAGCAGCTTATCCCAGGGGGCGGGCGAGCAGTACTTC
V: TRBV11-3; size: large; D: -; J: TRBJ2-7; CDR3: CASSSLHEQYF; DNA: TGTGCCAGCAGCTCCTTACACGAGCAGTACTTC
V: TRBV6-1; size: few; D: -; J: TRBJ2-4; CDR3: CASSEAGTVDIQYF; DNA: TGTGCCAGCAGTGAAGCTGGGACGGTGGACATTCAGTACTTC
V: TRBV27; size: -; D: TRBD1; J: TRBJ2-1; CDR3: CASSSDRGGNEQFF; DNA: TGTGCCAGCAGCTCGGACAGGGGCGGCAATGAGCAGTTCTTC
V: TRBV21-1; size: -; D: -; J: TRBJ2-6; CDR3: CASSKARGWGFSGANVLTF; DNA: TGTGCCAGCAGCAAAGCAAGGGGATGGGGGTTTTCTGGGGCCAACGTCCTGACTTTC
V: TRBV7-9; size: -; D: -; J: TRBJ2-2; CDR3: CASSLGQGGTLNTGELFF; DNA: TGTGCCAGCAGCTTAGGACAGGGAGGAACCCTCAACACCGGGGAGCTGTTTTTT
V: TRBV19; size: -; D: -; J: TRBJ1-5; CDR3: CASSGEAAGNNQPQHF; DNA: TGTGCCAGTAGTGGAGAGGCCGCGGGGAACAATCAGCCCCAGCATTTT
V: TRBV4-1; size: -; D: TRBD1; J: TRBJ2-7; CDR3: CASSQGQGAGEQYF; DNA: TGCGCCAGCAGCCAGGGACAGGGGGCTGGCGAGCAGTACTTC
V: TRBV9; size: -; D: -; J: TRBJ1-1; CDR3: CASSVGQPGNTEAFF; DNA: TGTGCCAGCAGCGTAGGACAGCCCGGAAACACTGAAGCTTTCTTT
V: TRBV7-9; size: -; D: TRBD2; J: TRBJ2-7; CDR3: CASSLGRPSGDLPF; DNA: TGTGCCAGCAGCTTAGGGAGGCCTAGCGGGGACCTCCCCTTC
V: TRBV18; size: -; D: -; J: TRBJ1-1; CDR3: CASSPPGSYTEAFF; DNA: TGTGCCAGCTCACCACCGGGGAGTTACACTGAAGCTTTCTTT
V: TRBV29-1; size: -; D: -; J: TRBJ2-1; CDR3: CSVARGGGTYNEQFF; DNA: TGCAGCGTTGCGCGAGGTGGGGGGACCTACAATGAGCAGTTCTTC
V: TRBV4-1; size: -; D: -; J: TRBJ2-3; CDR3: CASSNTGYSTDTQYF; DNA: TGCGCCAGCAGCAACACAGGTTATAGCACAGATACGCAGTATTTT
V: TRBV6-5; size: -; D: -; J: TRBJ1-1; CDR3: CASSSRGNTEAFF; DNA: TGTGCCAGCAGTTCAAGGGGGAACACTGAAGCTTTCTTT